These 29 T cell receptor beta chains came from one sample sequenced in a study of blood T cell repertoires in COVID-19. Profiled with immunoSEQ multiplex PCR; TCRdb holds only in-frame clones, not every one. The sample holds a few hundred thousand clones, 84% seen once. The sequencing input was PBMCs or T cells enriched from blood (not recorded which). The origin of the receptors is a man between 45 and 60 years old who had recovered from COVID-19.

This clone was observed once. V is TRBV27 and J is TRBJ1-5; the match to TRBD1 covers 9 bases. The CDR3 is made up of 16 amino acids. The V and J ends lost 6 bases and 2 bases, in that order; junction bases with no gene match: 8. The V gene's germline CDR1 is MNHEY and CDR2 SMNVEV (reference sequence). The CDR3 DNA follows: TGTGCCAGCAGGGACACAGACAGGGGGGGCAATCAGCCCCAGCATTTT. Its translation is CASRDTDRGGNQPQHF.

The V and J genes are TRBV27 and TRBJ1-1, with D perhaps matching TRBD1 (6 bases). V gave up 5 bases and J gave up 8 bases, with 15 bases separating them. Germline CDR1 is MNHEY and CDR2 is SMNVEV (reference sequence). The CDR3 runs 13 residues. The CDR3 loop is CASSLRGLREAFF. CDR3 sequence (DNA): TGTGCCAGCAGTCTCAGGGGTTTACGGGAAGCTTTCTTT.

This clone has a handful of counts. The chain is built from TRBV28 and TRBJ2-2, with D perhaps TRBD1 (5 bases). Germline V gene lookup returns CDR1 MDHEN and CDR2 SYDVKM. The CDR3 has 14 amino acids. Trimming removed 6 bases from V and 1 base from J, with 9 bases in between. This CDR3 reads CASRDSVNTGELFF. The CDR3 bases are TGTGCCAGCAGAGACAGCGTGAACACCGGGGAGCTGTTTTTT.

This chain connects TRBV18 to TRBJ2-1; TRBD1 agrees at 8 bases. The CDR3 has 16 amino acids. The ends lost 3 bases at V and 1 base at J; junction bases unmatched: 5. Germline CDR1 reads KGHSH; CDR2 reads LQKENI. CDR3 DNA: TGTGCCAGCTCACCCTCCGACAGGGGATCCTACAATGAGCAGTTCTTC. Translated: CASSPSDRGSYNEQFF.

This clone was seen only a few times. The chain links TRBV7-8 to TRBJ2-3; 7 positions match TRBD1. Germline assignment: CDR1 SGHVS and CDR2 FQNEAQ. CDR3 length equals 16 residues. The J segment lost 3 bases and the V segment lost 5 bases, leaving 11 bases of the junction unmatched. Here the CDR3 reads CASSQGVQLMTDTQYF. The CDR3 DNA reads TGTGCCAGCAGCCAGGGGGTTCAGCTCATGACAGATACGCAGTATTTT.

The chain employs TRBV10-3 and TRBJ1-2; D call uncertain. V lost 2 bases, J lost 0 bases, and 4 bases lay in between. This CDR3 comprises 13 residues. The germline CDR1 and CDR2 sequences are ENHRY and SYGVKD. The CDR3 bases are TGTGCCATCAGTGAGCAGGCTAACTATGGCTACACCTTC. Its protein product is CAISEQANYGYTF.

The V call is TRBV28, the J call TRBJ1-1; tentative D call: TRBD1 (5 bases). V lost 7 bases, J lost 5 bases, and 17 bases lay in between. This CDR3 region has 14 residues. Germline CDR1 MDHEN, CDR2 SYDVKM. This chain's CDR3 is CASTLIGGGTEAFF. The CDR3 nucleotides read TGTGCCAGCACTCTTATCGGGGGGGGGACTGAAGCTTTCTTT.

The rearrangement uses TRBV18 and TRBJ1-4; D gene uncertain. The length of the CDR3 is 13 residues. Between the trimmed V and J ends, which lost 0 bases and 10 bases, there was a span of 9 bases. Germline V gene data show CDR1 as KGHSH and CDR2 as LQKENI. Written as DNA, the CDR3 is TGTGCCAGCTCACCACCGTTGAGTGGAAAACTGTTTTTT. Amino acid sequence: CASSPPLSGKLFF. Based on the CDR3 plus reference TRBV18 and TRBJ1-4, the full variable domain is NAGVMQNPRHLVRRRGQEARLRCSPMKGHSHVYWYRQLPEEGLKFMVYLQKENIIDESGMPKERFSAEFPKEGPSILRIQQVVRGDSAAYFCASSPPLSGKLFFGSGTQLSVL.

The chain uses TRBV9 and TRBJ2-1; D gene ambiguous. V was trimmed by 0 bases and J by 5 bases, leaving 12 bases between them. The CDR3 contains 15 residues. Per germline, CDR1 SGDLS and CDR2 YYNGEE. Here the CDR3 DNA reads TGTGCCAGCAGCGTAGCACCCTACCCAAACAATGAGCAGTTCTTC. Its translation: CASSVAPYPNNEQFF.

This chain uses TRBV18 with TRBJ2-7, with D tentatively TRBD1 (6 bases). CDR3 length equals 17 residues. With 1 base removed from V and 0 bases from J, the gap between germline ends came to 16 bases. Looked up from germline, CDR1 is KGHSH and CDR2 is LQKENI. Written as DNA, the CDR3 is TGTGCCAGCTCACCACGGACTCGGGACACTCTCTCCTACGAGCAGTACTTC. Protein sequence: CASSPRTRDTLSYEQYF.

The rearrangement uses TRBV3-1 (or the pseudogene TRBV3-2) and TRBJ1-3; D is unresolved. The V and J ends lost 2 bases and 4 bases respectively, with 6 bases between them. Germline CDR1 LGHDT, CDR2 YNNKEL (reference sequence). The CDR3 is made up of 13 amino acids. Here the CDR3 DNA reads TGTGCCAGCAGCCAAAGCGTGGGAAACACCATATATTTT. As protein: CASSQSVGNTIYF.

The V and J genes are TRBV2 and TRBJ1-5; 8 positions agree with TRBD1. This CDR3 spans 17 amino acids. CDR1 and CDR2 from the germline V gene are SNHLY and FYNNEI. J gave up 1 base and V 4 bases, and 9 bases lay outside the gene matches. CDR3 protein: CASSAPRGRGSNQPQHF. The DNA for the CDR3 is TGTGCCAGCAGTGCCCCCAGGGGGCGCGGGAGCAATCAGCCCCAGCATTTT.

The genes are TRBV12-5 and TRBJ1-3; D may be TRBD1 (5 bases). Per the germline V gene, CDR1 is LGHNT and CDR2 is FRNRAP. CDR3 length: 17 residues. Between the trimmed V and J ends, which lost 0 bases and 0 bases, there was a span of 12 bases. CDR3 residues: CASGLVRGGNSGNTIYF. The CDR3 bases are TGTGCTAGTGGTTTGGTACGGGGCGGGAACTCTGGAAACACCATATATTTT.

The genes are TRBV19 and TRBJ1-4, with TRBD1 as a possible D gene (5 bases). The CDR3 is 13 amino acids. The germline V gene encodes CDR1 LNHDA and CDR2 SQIVND (reference sequence). Deletions cut 6 bases from V and 6 bases from J, with 11 bases between. The CDR3 DNA reads TGTGCCAGTAGATCAGCGGGGGATGAAAAACTGTTTTTT. This codes for CASRSAGDEKLFF. The entire variable domain, with the rest obtained from reference TRBV19 and TRBJ1-4, is as follows: DGGITQSPKYLFRKEGQNVTLSCEQNLNHDAMYWYRQDPGQGLRLIYYSQIVNDFQKGDIAEGYSVSREKKESFPLTVTSAQKNPTAFYLCASRSAGDEKLFFGSGTQLSVL.

The chain recombines TRBV3-1 (or the pseudogene TRBV3-2) with TRBJ2-1, with unresolved D. CDR3 length: 18 amino acids. Germline V gives CDR1 LGHDT, CDR2 YNNKEL (reference sequence). Trimming removed 2 bases at V and 7 bases at J, with 24 bases between. CDR3 DNA sequence: TGTGCCAGCAGCCAAAAAAATCGAGTTCTTCGTAGTTCAAATGAGCAGTTCTTC. As protein: CASSQKNRVLRSSNEQFF.

This clone was seen at least ten times. The chain has TRBV19 and TRBJ2-1; 8 bases align to TRBD1. The germline V gene encodes CDR1 LNHDA and CDR2 SQIVND (reference sequence). Trimming took 6 bases from V and 11 from J; bases not matched to a gene: 6. The CDR3 runs 12 residues. The CDR3 DNA follows: TGTGCCAGTAGCCAGGACAGGGCAAAGCAGTTCTTC. Its protein is CASSQDRAKQFF.

This clone occurred once. The chain recombines TRBV2 with TRBJ1-1; D call uncertain. The V gene's germline CDR1 is SNHLY and CDR2 FYNNEI. Between the trimmed V and J ends, which lost 7 bases and 3 bases, there was a span of 15 bases. The CDR3 loop spans 14 amino acids. Written as DNA, the CDR3 is TGTGCCAGCAAAGAGGGCCTAACGGACACTGAAGCTTTCTTT. Amino acids: CASKEGLTDTEAFF.

The chain employs TRBV15 and TRBJ2-7, with a tentative D call TRBD1 (6 bases). V was pared by 3 bases and J by 1 base, with 13 bases between. This CDR3 spans 15 amino acids. Germline CDR1 LNHNV, CDR2 YYDKDF (reference sequence). DNA of the CDR3: TGTGCCACCAGCAGTCAGGACAGAAAATCCTACGAGCAGTACTTC. Protein sequence: CATSSQDRKSYEQYF.

DNA for the CDR3: TGTGCCACCAGTGACGCTCGGACTAGCGGGGGGGCCCTTAATGAGCAGTTCTTC. This sequence encodes CATSDARTSGGALNEQFF. The gene calls are TRBV24-1 and TRBJ2-1, with 15 bases fitting TRBD2. Trimming took 4 bases from V and 7 from J; bases not matched to a gene: 10. This CDR3 comprises 18 residues. Per germline, CDR1 KGHDR and CDR2 SFDVKD.

This chain connects TRBV5-1 to TRBJ1-1, with a weak D call TRBD1 (6 bases). In germline, CDR1 is SGHRS, CDR2 YFSETQ. The CDR3 extends over 22 amino acids. V gave up 6 bases and J gave up 0 bases, with 36 bases separating them. CDR3: CASTPDEGGLGNGWDLNTEAFF. CDR3 nucleotides: TGCGCCAGCACCCCGGACGAGGGGGGGTTAGGAAACGGGTGGGATTTGAACACTGAAGCTTTCTTT. The full variable domain, its missing parts supplied by reference TRBV5-1 and TRBJ1-1, is KAGVTQTPRYLIKTRGQQVTLSCSPISGHRSVSWYQQTPGQGLQFLFEYFSETQRNKGNFPGRFSGRQFSNSRSEMNVSTLELGDSALYLCASTPDEGGLGNGWDLNTEAFFGQGTRLTVV.

CDR3 bases: TGTGCCAGCAGTACCACTTGGCAGGAGGACTATGGCTACACCTTC. Protein: CASSTTWQEDYGYTF. This sequence joins TRBV27 and TRBJ1-2; D remains unclear. V was clipped by 5 bases and J by 3 bases, with 16 bases between them. The CDR3 is 15 amino acids. Germline CDR1 MNHEY, CDR2 SMNVEV (reference sequence).

This chain joins TRBV6-4 and TRBJ1-1; possibly TRBD1 for D (6 bases). Germline CDR1 is MRHNA and CDR2 is SNTAGT. V lost 0 bases to trimming and J lost 8 bases, with 10 bases between them. The CDR3 covers 13 residues. CDR3 bases: TGTGCCAGCAGTGACTCGATCGGGACAGAAGCTTTCTTT. It codes for CASSDSIGTEAFF.

J is TRBJ2-7 and V is TRBV7-8, with D uncertain. Germline CDR1 and CDR2: SGHVS and FQNEAQ. V was pared by 5 bases and J by 6 bases, with 14 bases between. The CDR3 has 13 amino acids. This CDR3 is CASSIGGVPEQYF. CDR3 bases: TGTGCCAGCAGCATCGGTGGAGTCCCCGAGCAGTACTTC.

The chain employs TRBV19 and TRBJ1-2, with TRBD1 identical over 9 bases. With V trimmed by 4 bases and J by 8 bases, 5 bases remained unmatched. The CDR3 is 13 amino acids. Germline CDR1 and CDR2: LNHDA and SQIVND (reference sequence). The CDR3 here is CASSRGTGNGYTF. The CDR3 DNA is TGTGCCAGTAGTAGGGGGACAGGGAACGGCTACACCTTC.

The table lists this clone with a few counts. V is TRBV6-2 or TRBV6-3 and J is TRBJ1-2; D is undetermined. Trimming removed 2 bases from V and 4 bases from J, with 11 bases in between. This CDR3 contains 14 residues. The germline gives CDR1 MNHEY, CDR2 SVGEGT. The CDR3 loop reads CASSYDGRGYGYTF. The CDR3 DNA reads TGTGCCAGCAGTTACGACGGACGGGGCTATGGCTACACCTTC.

This chain joins TRBV19 and TRBJ2-1, with D perhaps TRBD2 (6 bases). Trimming removed 5 bases from V and 7 bases from J, with 21 bases in between. The CDR3 totals 16 residues. In germline, CDR1 is LNHDA, CDR2 SQIVND (reference sequence). CDR3 DNA: TGTGCCAGTAGTGGGAGGCAGGGATCTGCCGTGAATGAGCAGTTCTTC. Translating gives CASSGRQGSAVNEQFF.

The V and J genes are TRBV5-1 and TRBJ2-7, with a possible D match to TRBD2 (6 bases). Germline V gene data show CDR1 as SGHRS and CDR2 as YFSETQ. The CDR3 covers 13 residues. The V end lost 2 bases, the J end lost 5 bases, and 11 bases lay between the germline ends. This CDR3 reads CASSLRREDEQYF. CDR3 sequence (DNA): TGCGCCAGCAGCTTAAGGAGGGAAGACGAGCAGTACTTC.

The V and J genes are TRBV27 and TRBJ2-5, with TRBD2 identical over 10 bases. The CDR3 runs 15 residues. V shed 4 bases and J 3 bases; nucleotides not matched to a gene: 5. CDR1 and CDR2 (germline): MNHEY, SMNVEV (reference sequence). Here the CDR3 reads CASSSPGTSEETQYF. CDR3 nucleotides: TGTGCCAGCAGTTCCCCCGGGACTAGCGAAGAGACCCAGTACTTC.

The chain combines TRBV3-1 (or the pseudogene TRBV3-2) with TRBJ1-3; D possibly corresponds to TRBD1 (6 bases). The CDR3 loop spans 13 amino acids. Germline loops: CDR1 LGHDT, CDR2 YNNKEL (reference sequence). The germline V and J ends were trimmed by 5 bases and 4 bases, with 9 bases remaining between them. CDR3 in DNA: TGTGCCAGCAGCTTGCAGGGGGGAAACACCATATATTTT. It encodes CASSLQGGNTIYF.